Given below is one TCR beta chain in context. The antigen is not known. With 60 Vbeta and 13 Jbeta primers, the PCR was carried out. As originally analysed: Later analysis identified 65 million to 80 million unique TCR beta chains, some 10 million shared. TCRdb keeps only in-frame clones here, not all; method: immunoSEQ multiplex PCR. The V and J calls and clone size come from that table; D and trimming were worked out from the DNA. The sample contains around 97,000 clones, roughly two thirds of which appear only once. This sample is drawn from a study of cytomegalovirus exposure and HLA in healthy donors. Study information: Early released data had about 85 million unique TCRs, all coming from HLA-typed donors. General study findings and limits: Owing to their indistinguishability, certain V segments, notably TRBV6-2 and TRBV6-3, were excluded. An analysis that came later showed most CMV-associated TCR beta chains appearing HLA-restricted.

V was shortened by 6 bases and J by 4 bases, with 10 bases between the two germline ends. This CDR3 is built from 14 residues. From germline, CDR1 is LNHDA and CDR2 SQIVND (reference sequence). V usage is TRBV19 and J usage is TRBJ1-6; D gene ambiguous. The TCR comes from a middle-aged man in good health and CMV-seronegative. Sequenced input: PBMCs. CDR3 region: CASRIRDYNSPLHF. In DNA, the CDR3 is TGTGCCAGTAGAATTCGGGATTATAATTCACCCCTCCACTTT.